Listed here are 29 T cell receptor beta chains from one sample, sequenced in a study of T cells in localized non-small cell lung cancer. Sequencing was performed with immunoSEQ multiplex PCR; in TCRdb, only in-frame clones are kept and a portion is missing. The sample yields roughly 64,000 clones, 75% to 85% seen once. Source: PBMCs, taken before any cancer treatment. The receptors here all came from a man aged 40-75 years with stage II lung adenocarcinoma.

This chain connects TRBV12-5 to TRBJ1-3; D remains unclear. The V end was cut by 6 bases, the J end by 0 bases, with 9 bases between. Germline V lookup: CDR1 LGHNT, CDR2 FRNRAP. The CDR3 is made up of 14 amino acids. CDR3 bases: TGTGCTAGTGGGAGAGGAGGCTCTGGAAACACCATATATTTT. The encoded protein is CASGRGGSGNTIYF.

V usage is TRBV5-6 and J usage is TRBJ2-5, with D hard to call. Deletions cut 2 bases from V and 2 bases from J, with 13 bases between. Germline values: CDR1 SGHDT, CDR2 YYEEEE. This CDR3 is 15 amino acids long. The CDR3 spells CASSFNGWSQETQYF. Written as DNA, the CDR3 is TGTGCCAGCAGCTTCAACGGGTGGAGTCAAGAGACCCAGTACTTC.

The chain employs TRBV6-5 and TRBJ1-2; D gene uncertain. In germline, CDR1 is MNHEY, CDR2 SVGAGI. The CDR3 has 11 residues. Trimming took 6 bases from V and 8 from J, leaving 10 bases between them. The CDR3 DNA follows: TGTGCCAGCAGGCGGGCATGGGGCTACACCTTC. Amino acid sequence: CASRRAWGYTF.

The rearrangement links TRBV7-6 to TRBJ2-1; D is unresolved. The V end lost 5 bases, the J end lost 9 bases, and 14 bases lay between the germline ends. Germline loops: CDR1 SGHVS, CDR2 FNYEAQ. There are 13 residues in the CDR3. The CDR3 DNA reads as TGTGCCAGCAGCACCTTTAAGGAAAGTGAGCAGTTCTTC. It is translated as CASSTFKESEQFF.

The chain uses TRBV5-5 and TRBJ1-1; the match to TRBD1 covers 9 bases. The CDR3 is 15 residues long. Looked up from germline, CDR1 is SGHKS and CDR2 is YYEKEE (reference sequence). V shed 0 bases and J 6 bases; nucleotides not matched to a gene: 6. CDR3 DNA: TGTGCCAGCAGCTTGGAAACAGGGGGCGATGCTGAAGCTTTCTTT. This sequence encodes CASSLETGGDAEAFF.

This clone is termed medium-sized. The chain employs TRBV25-1 and TRBJ2-1, with D perhaps TRBD1 (6 bases). Trimming stripped 6 bases from V and 9 bases from J, with 24 bases between. From germline, CDR1 is MGHDK and CDR2 SYGVNS. The CDR3 is 16 residues long. The CDR3 DNA reads as TGTGCCAGCAGCCTTTCCAGGGGAGTTTACAGTTTTGAGCAGTTCTTC. This translates into CASSLSRGVYSFEQFF.

The chain carries TRBV30 and TRBJ1-6; no reliable D call. The V end was cut by 2 bases, the J end by 7 bases, with 6 bases between. The CDR3 contains 12 residues. Germline assignment: CDR1 GTSNPN and CDR2 SVGIG (reference sequence). This chain's CDR3 is CAWSLGNSPLHF. CDR3 in DNA: TGTGCCTGGAGTCTAGGGAATTCACCCCTCCACTTT.

The genes are TRBV10-3 and TRBJ1-5; D remains ambiguous. Looked up from germline, CDR1 is ENHRY and CDR2 is SYGVKD. CDR3 length: 15 residues. Trimming pared 0 bases from V and 6 bases from J, leaving 12 bases between. The CDR3, as DNA: TGTGCCATCAGTGAGTCGTGGGGTCTAACTCAGCCCCAGCATTTT. Translating gives CAISESWGLTQPQHF.

V and J are TRBV2 and TRBJ2-1, with TRBD2 matching over 8 bases. The CDR3 totals 14 residues. V lost 6 bases, J lost 2 bases, and 3 bases stayed unmatched. CDR1 is SNHLY and CDR2 is FYNNEI in the germline V gene. The CDR3 here is CASSTSGTYNEQFF. The CDR3 DNA reads TGTGCCAGCAGCACTAGCGGAACCTACAATGAGCAGTTCTTC.

CDR3 nucleotide sequence: TGTGCCAGTAGTATAGATGAGGGAATGCCCTCCTACGAGCAGTACTTC. It encodes CASSIDEGMPSYEQYF. The chain uses TRBV19 and TRBJ2-7, with TRBD2 as a possible D gene (5 bases). CDR3 size: 16 residues. V lost 0 bases and J lost 0, with 12 bases in between. CDR1 is LNHDA and CDR2 is SQIVND in the germline V gene (reference sequence).

The chain employs TRBV6-1 and TRBJ1-5; 9 nucleotides agree with TRBD1. J gave up 6 bases and V 8 bases, and 11 bases lay outside the gene matches. Germline-derived CDR1 and CDR2 are MNHNS and SASEGT. This CDR3 region has 15 residues. The CDR3 DNA sequence: TGTGCCAGCCACAGGGACAGGGATAGGGGTCAGCCCCAGCATTTT. Translated, it gives CASHRDRDRGQPQHF.

A note on this clone: One end of the junction fails to match germline, which may point to a read error. The rearrangement uses TRBV18 and TRBJ2-7; no clear D gene. The germline gives CDR1 KGHSH, CDR2 LQKENI. The CDR3 spans 13 residues. The CDR3 bases are TGTGCCACCTCAAGGCCTCCCTCCTACGAGCAGTACTTC. It specifies CATSRPPSYEQYF.

The chain joins TRBV5-1 to TRBJ2-5, with 12 positions matching TRBD1. The CDR3 has 18 amino acids. Per germline, CDR1 SGHRS and CDR2 YFSETQ. V lost 1 base, J lost 5 bases, and 12 bases stayed unmatched. The CDR3 bases are TGCGCCAGCAGCTTGTCCGGGACAGGGGGCGCCCGTGGGGAGACCCAGTACTTC. Translated: CASSLSGTGGARGETQYF.

This chain joins TRBV6-6 and TRBJ1-1, with a possible D match to TRBD1 (6 bases). Trimming removed 4 bases at V and 4 bases at J, with 13 bases between. CDR3 length: 14 amino acids. Germline V gene data show CDR1 as MNHNY and CDR2 as SVGAGI (reference sequence). The CDR3 here is CASSLTGEGTEAFF. The CDR3 nucleotides read TGTGCCAGCAGTTTGACAGGTGAGGGCACTGAAGCTTTCTTT.

The chain carries TRBV5-1 and TRBJ2-5, with D tentatively TRBD1 (5 bases). The V end lost 1 base, the J end lost 5 bases, and 12 bases lay between the germline ends. CDR3 length: 14 amino acids. The V gene's germline CDR1 is SGHRS and CDR2 YFSETQ. The CDR3: CASSLSPGPETQYF. The CDR3 DNA is TGCGCCAGCAGCTTGAGTCCAGGGCCCGAGACCCAGTACTTC.

This clone was found once. The rearrangement uses TRBV19 and TRBJ2-3, with 9 bases that match TRBD2. The CDR3 loop spans 18 amino acids. V trimming: 2 bases; J trimming: 0 bases; junction bases outside the gene matches: 9. Germline V gene lookup returns CDR1 LNHDA and CDR2 SQIVND (reference sequence). The CDR3 coding sequence is TGTGCCAGTAGTATAAGGGCGGGAGGGCCCTTTAGCACAGATACGCAGTATTTT. It specifies CASSIRAGGPFSTDTQYF.

The chain employs TRBV5-1 and TRBJ1-2; D unresolved. Germline assignment: CDR1 SGHRS and CDR2 YFSETQ. This CDR3 has 13 amino acids. V lost 5 bases, J lost 4 bases, and 12 bases lay in between. The CDR3 loop is CASSKDPGYGYTF. The CDR3 region has the DNA TGCGCCAGCAGTAAAGATCCGGGCTATGGCTACACCTTC.

This clone was counted a few times. The rearrangement links TRBV7-9 to TRBJ2-1; D not resolved. Germline V gene data show CDR1 as SEHNR and CDR2 as FQNEAQ (reference sequence). V was shortened by 5 bases and J by 5 bases, with 10 bases between the two germline ends. The CDR3 is made up of 13 amino acids. CDR3 loop: CASSVDWDNEQFF. As DNA, the CDR3 is TGTGCCAGCAGCGTCGACTGGGACAATGAGCAGTTCTTC.

This clone was seen more than once but under ten times. J is TRBJ1-1 and V is TRBV7-9; D is unresolved. Trimming removed 5 bases from V and 1 base from J, with 11 bases in between. From germline, CDR1 is SEHNR and CDR2 FQNEAQ (reference sequence). The CDR3 runs to 14 residues. The CDR3 region is CASSVGPGNTEAFF. The CDR3 bases are TGTGCCAGCAGCGTAGGACCTGGGAACACTGAAGCTTTCTTT.

The chain carries TRBV4-2 and TRBJ1-2; weak D call: TRBD1 (6 bases). The CDR3 consists of 16 residues. Trimming shortened V by 1 base and J by 6 bases, and 18 bases separated the two germline ends. Germline loops: CDR1 LGHNA, CDR2 YNFKEQ. In DNA, the CDR3 is TGTGCCAGCAGCCAAGGGGAGCGCGGGGGGCAGAATGGCTACACCTTC. This codes for CASSQGERGGQNGYTF.

The chain combines TRBV18 with TRBJ2-5; D is uncertain. CDR1 and CDR2 (germline): KGHSH, LQKENI. The CDR3 has 17 residues. Trimming pared 2 bases from V and 7 bases from J, leaving 23 bases between. The CDR3 nucleotides are TGTGCCAGCTCACCAACTGGTCTGCAAGAGAGGTCGGGGACCCAGTACTTC. Protein product: CASSPTGLQERSGTQYF. Looking up the rest from reference TRBV18 and TRBJ2-5 gives the full variable domain: NAGVMQNPRHLVRRRGQEARLRCSPMKGHSHVYWYRQLPEEGLKFMVYLQKENIIDESGMPKERFSAEFPKEGPSILRIQQVVRGDSAAYFCASSPTGLQERSGTQYFGPGTRLLVL.

This chain joins TRBV19 and TRBJ2-7; D perhaps matches TRBD2 (5 bases). CDR1 LNHDA and CDR2 SQIVND come from the germline V gene (reference sequence). This CDR3 has 14 residues. V was clipped by 5 bases and J by 1 base, with 12 bases between them. CDR3 DNA sequence: TGTGCCAGTAGTCCCTCCCGGGGTTCCTACGAGCAGTACTTC. Amino acid sequence: CASSPSRGSYEQYF.

This clone was picked up one time. The chain couples TRBV6-1 to TRBJ2-2; 14 nucleotides agree with TRBD2. Germline V gene lookup returns CDR1 MNHNS and CDR2 SASEGT. CDR3 length: 19 residues. V was pared by 4 bases and J by 7 bases, with 14 bases of the junction left unmatched. CDR3 amino acids: CASSALYPGLAGAVGELFF. In nucleotides, the CDR3 is TGTGCCAGCAGTGCTCTCTACCCGGGACTAGCGGGAGCGGTCGGGGAGCTGTTTTTT.

This chain connects TRBV12-5 to TRBJ2-1, with D possibly TRBD1 on 5 matching bases. This CDR3 is built from 13 residues. V lost 3 bases and J 10 bases, leaving 13 bases between the germline ends. Germline V gene lookup returns CDR1 LGHNT and CDR2 FRNRAP. The CDR3 is CASGFPDRAEQFF. The CDR3 DNA sequence: TGTGCTAGTGGTTTCCCCGACAGAGCCGAGCAGTTCTTC.

This CDR3 is CASSPILLSGANVLTF. DNA for the CDR3: TGTGCCAGCAGCCCGATTTTGCTCTCTGGGGCCAACGTCCTGACTTTC. This rearrangement joins TRBV7-2 to TRBJ2-6; no clear D gene. Trimming took off 5 bases at V and 0 bases at J, with 11 bases between the two ends. This CDR3 is 16 amino acids long. Germline lookup yields CDR1 SGHTA and CDR2 FQGNSA.

The J gene is TRBJ1-5, the V gene TRBV4-1; TRBD1 matches 7 bases. Germline CDR1 reads MGHRA; CDR2 reads YSYEKL. The CDR3 is 19 amino acids. The ends lost 4 bases at V and 2 bases at J; junction bases unmatched: 17. This chain's CDR3 is CASSLLSGQSFGGNQPQHF. CDR3 DNA sequence: TGCGCCAGCAGCCTTTTATCGGGACAGTCTTTTGGAGGCAATCAGCCCCAGCATTTT.

The V gene is TRBV19, the J gene TRBJ1-1; no reliable D call. CDR1 LNHDA and CDR2 SQIVND come from the germline V gene (reference sequence). CDR3 length: 14 residues. Trimming removed 4 bases from V and 1 base from J, with 10 bases in between. The CDR3 is CASSREVTNTEAFF. In nucleotides, the CDR3 is TGTGCCAGTAGTAGAGAGGTGACGAACACTGAAGCTTTCTTT.

The chain joins TRBV6-1 to TRBJ1-2; possibly TRBD1 for D (5 bases). There are 14 residues in the CDR3. The germline CDR1 and CDR2 sequences are MNHNS and SASEGT. With 1 base removed from V and 8 bases from J, the gap between germline ends came to 14 bases. CDR3 coding DNA: TGTGCCAGCAGTGAAGGCAGGGCCTTGGGGGGCTACACCTTC. Its protein product is CASSEGRALGGYTF.

The chain uses TRBV6-9 and TRBJ2-7, with 7 bases aligning to TRBD1. Germline CDR1 is MNHGY and CDR2 is SVAAGI. The junction had 4 bases not matched to a gene; V was cut back by 6 bases and J by 2 bases. CDR3 length equals 13 residues. DNA of the CDR3: TGTGCCAGCAGGCGGACAGGACCCTACGAGCAGTACTTC. It specifies CASRRTGPYEQYF.